These T cell receptor beta chains were read from a single sample in a study of T cell changes during pregnancy in multiple sclerosis. Using immunoSEQ multiplex PCR, the repertoire was profiled, and TCRdb retains in-frame clones only, with some absent. The sample consists of 15,000 or so clones, more than 70% of them appearing once. The sequencing used CD8+ T cells from peripheral blood mononuclear cells, collected in the second trimester of pregnancy. These receptors originate from a female donor in good health, enrolled as a control in a pregnancy study. CDR3s include the opening cysteine and the closing phenylalanine or tryptophan. The D gene is left open where the match is weak. Some rows have no size entry. The others give once, few or many, or a class for an expanded clone.

D gene: NA; V gene: TRBV6-1; clone size: NA; J gene: TRBJ2-7; CDR3 protein: CASSEDRVTTYEQYF; CDR3 DNA: TGTGCCAGCAGTGAAGACAGGGTAACAACCTACGAGCAGTACTTC
D gene: TRBD2; V gene: TRBV6-5; clone size: NA; J gene: TRBJ2-7; CDR3 protein: CASSFGLAYEQYF; CDR3 DNA: TGTGCCAGCAGTTTTGGACTAGCCTACGAGCAGTACTTC
D gene: NA; V gene: TRBV7-6; clone size: NA; J gene: TRBJ2-2; CDR3 protein: CASSFSGPNTGELFF; CDR3 DNA: TGTGCCAGCAGCTTTAGCGGACCGAACACCGGGGAGCTGTTTTTT
D gene: NA; V gene: TRBV2; clone size: NA; J gene: TRBJ2-7; CDR3 protein: CASSPGGSLGREQYF; CDR3 DNA: TGTGCCAGCAGTCCAGGAGGGAGTCTAGGTCGGGAGCAGTACTTC
D gene: NA; V gene: TRBV28; clone size: NA; J gene: TRBJ1-5; CDR3 protein: CASSSISWTALQDQPQHF; CDR3 DNA: TGTGCCAGCAGTTCAATATCCTGGACAGCCCTTCAGGATCAGCCCCAGCATTTT
D gene: TRBD2; V gene: TRBV28; clone size: NA; J gene: TRBJ2-1; CDR3 protein: CASSLNMRPGLGPGEQFF; CDR3 DNA: TGTGCCAGCAGTTTAAATATGAGACCGGGACTAGGGCCCGGGGAGCAGTTCTTC
D gene: TRBD2; V gene: TRBV4-3; clone size: NA; J gene: TRBJ2-7; CDR3 protein: CASSQVYSGRYEQYF; CDR3 DNA: TGCGCCAGCAGCCAAGTCTACAGCGGGAGATACGAGCAGTACTTC
D gene: NA; V gene: TRBV5-1; clone size: NA; J gene: TRBJ1-5; CDR3 protein: CASSFGGDQPQHF; CDR3 DNA: TGCGCCAGCAGCTTCGGAGGAGATCAGCCCCAGCATTTT
D gene: NA; V gene: TRBV29-1; clone size: NA; J gene: TRBJ2-1; CDR3 protein: CSVEDPSRLRWNEQFF; CDR3 DNA: TGCAGCGTTGAAGACCCCTCTAGATTAAGGTGGAATGAGCAGTTCTTC
D gene: TRBD2; V gene: TRBV28; clone size: NA; J gene: TRBJ2-2; CDR3 protein: CASSLGLAGVGTGELFF; CDR3 DNA: TGTGCCAGCAGTCTAGGACTAGCGGGAGTGGGTACCGGGGAGCTGTTTTTT
D gene: NA; V gene: TRBV6-5; clone size: NA; J gene: TRBJ1-2; CDR3 protein: CASKLGQGVEGYTF; CDR3 DNA: TGTGCCAGCAAGTTGGGGCAGGGCGTGGAGGGCTACACCTTC
D gene: TRBD2; V gene: TRBV29-1; clone size: NA; J gene: TRBJ2-5; CDR3 protein: CSVGIAGTRETQYF; CDR3 DNA: TGCAGCGTTGGGATAGCGGGAACGCGAGAGACCCAGTACTTC
D gene: NA; V gene: TRBV4-2; clone size: NA; J gene: TRBJ2-1; CDR3 protein: CASSQDLGGGEEQFF; CDR3 DNA: TGTGCCAGCAGCCAGGACCTAGGGGGCGGGGAGGAGCAGTTCTTC
D gene: TRBD1; V gene: TRBV4-1; clone size: NA; J gene: TRBJ1-1; CDR3 protein: CASSQQQGAGSNTEAFF; CDR3 DNA: TGCGCCAGCAGCCAACAACAGGGGGCAGGGTCGAACACTGAAGCTTTCTTT
D gene: TRBD2; V gene: TRBV19; clone size: NA; J gene: TRBJ2-3; CDR3 protein: CASSMVSGGSTDTQYF; CDR3 DNA: TGTGCCAGTAGTATGGTAAGCGGGGGAAGCACAGATACGCAGTATTTT
D gene: NA; V gene: TRBV9; clone size: NA; J gene: TRBJ2-1; CDR3 protein: CASSGGNEQFF; CDR3 DNA: TGTGCCAGCAGCGGCGGCAATGAGCAGTTCTTC
D gene: TRBD2; V gene: TRBV6-5; clone size: NA; J gene: TRBJ2-7; CDR3 protein: CASSYTGLAGAHEQYF; CDR3 DNA: TGTGCCAGCAGTTACACCGGACTAGCGGGAGCCCACGAGCAGTACTTC
D gene: TRBD1; V gene: TRBV7-9; clone size: few; J gene: TRBJ1-5; CDR3 protein: CASSDRGNQPQHF; CDR3 DNA: TGTGCCAGCAGCGACAGGGGCAATCAGCCCCAGCATTTT
D gene: NA; V gene: TRBV9; clone size: NA; J gene: TRBJ1-4; CDR3 protein: CASSVDAGTSGGKLFF; CDR3 DNA: TGTGCCAGCAGCGTAGACGCCGGGACGTCGGGGGGAAAACTGTTTTTT
D gene: TRBD2; V gene: TRBV10-3; clone size: NA; J gene: TRBJ2-1; CDR3 protein: CAISESRASGDYNEQFF; CDR3 DNA: TGTGCCATCAGTGAGTCAAGGGCTAGCGGGGACTACAATGAGCAGTTCTTC
D gene: NA; V gene: TRBV7-8; clone size: once; J gene: TRBJ2-2; CDR3 protein: CASSQRQAGQTTGELFF; CDR3 DNA: TGTGCCAGCAGCCAACGCCAGGCGGGACAGACCACCGGGGAGCTGTTTTTT
D gene: TRBD2; V gene: TRBV16; clone size: NA; J gene: TRBJ2-1; CDR3 protein: CASSQSRASGDYNEQFF; CDR3 DNA: TGTGCCAGCAGCCAATCCCGGGCTAGCGGGGATTACAATGAGCAGTTCTTC
D gene: NA; V gene: TRBV5-1; clone size: once; J gene: TRBJ2-1; CDR3 protein: CASSLVGDNEQFF; CDR3 DNA: TGCGCCAGCAGCTTGGTCGGTGACAATGAGCAGTTCTTC
D gene: NA; V gene: TRBV10-1; clone size: once; J gene: TRBJ1-1; CDR3 protein: CASSGVGDNPTEAFF; CDR3 DNA: TGCGCCAGCAGTGGTGTAGGGGACAACCCCACTGAAGCTTTCTTT
D gene: NA; V gene: TRBV9; clone size: NA; J gene: TRBJ2-5; CDR3 protein: CASSDEGSRETQYF; CDR3 DNA: TGTGCCAGCAGCGACGAGGGCTCGCGAGAGACCCAGTACTTC
D gene: NA; V gene: TRBV7-9; clone size: NA; J gene: TRBJ1-1; CDR3 protein: CASSPRGRPRFTEAFF; CDR3 DNA: TGTGCCAGCAGCCCAAGGGGCAGACCGAGGTTCACTGAAGCTTTCTTT
D gene: NA; V gene: TRBV5-6; clone size: NA; J gene: TRBJ1-2; CDR3 protein: CASSLEAGIVLGLTGGYTF; CDR3 DNA: TGTGCCAGCAGCTTGGAGGCTGGCATCGTTTTGGGGCTGACGGGTGGCTACACCTTC
D gene: NA; V gene: TRBV30; clone size: NA; J gene: TRBJ1-2; CDR3 protein: CAWDRGVESSIYGYTF; CDR3 DNA: TGTGCCTGGGACCGCGGTGTAGAGAGCTCCATCTATGGCTACACCTTC
D gene: TRBD2; V gene: TRBV7-9; clone size: NA; J gene: TRBJ2-1; CDR3 protein: CASSPGAGVYNEQFF; CDR3 DNA: TGTGCCAGCAGCCCTGGAGCGGGAGTTTACAATGAGCAGTTCTTC
D gene: TRBD2; V gene: TRBV15; clone size: NA; J gene: TRBJ2-3; CDR3 protein: CATSRLTSGGLDTQYF; CDR3 DNA: TGTGCCACCAGCAGGCTAACTAGCGGGGGCTTGGATACGCAGTATTTT
D gene: NA; V gene: TRBV7-9; clone size: NA; J gene: TRBJ1-2; CDR3 protein: CASSQRTGGYTF; CDR3 DNA: TGTGCCAGCAGCCAAAGGACGGGGGGCTACACCTTC
D gene: NA; V gene: TRBV7-8; clone size: NA; J gene: TRBJ2-7; CDR3 protein: CASTLGTARTVEF; CDR3 DNA: TGTGCCAGCACCTTAGGCACTGCAAGGACAGTAGAGTTC
D gene: TRBD1; V gene: TRBV6-4; clone size: NA; J gene: TRBJ1-6; CDR3 protein: CASSDVSTGGSYNSPLHF; CDR3 DNA: TGTGCCAGCAGTGACGTTAGCACAGGGGGCTCCTATAATTCACCCCTCCACTTT
D gene: TRBD2; V gene: TRBV5-6; clone size: NA; J gene: TRBJ2-3; CDR3 protein: CASSYLVGGPTDTQYF; CDR3 DNA: TGTGCCAGCAGCTACCTAGTGGGAGGGCCCACAGATACGCAGTATTTT
D gene: TRBD1; V gene: TRBV4-2; clone size: NA; J gene: TRBJ1-6; CDR3 protein: CASSLRTGSSYNSPLHF; CDR3 DNA: TGTGCCAGCAGCCTACGGACAGGAAGCTCCTATAATTCACCCCTCCACTTT
D gene: TRBD2; V gene: TRBV9; clone size: NA; J gene: TRBJ2-1; CDR3 protein: CASSVDSGDSNEQFF; CDR3 DNA: TGTGCCAGCAGCGTAGATAGCGGGGACTCCAATGAGCAGTTCTTC
D gene: TRBD1; V gene: TRBV6-5; clone size: NA; J gene: TRBJ1-3; CDR3 protein: CASSPRGLAYTIYF; CDR3 DNA: TGTGCCAGCAGCCCCAGGGGGCTTGCTTACACCATATATTTT
D gene: NA; V gene: TRBV4-1; clone size: NA; J gene: TRBJ2-1; CDR3 protein: CASSQAAYNEQFF; CDR3 DNA: TGCGCCAGCAGCCAAGCAGCGTACAATGAGCAGTTCTTC
D gene: NA; V gene: TRBV7-3; clone size: NA; J gene: TRBJ2-1; CDR3 protein: CASSFGVEAGAGHEQFF; CDR3 DNA: TGTGCCAGCAGCTTTGGCGTCGAGGCGGGGGCGGGCCATGAGCAGTTCTTC
D gene: NA; V gene: TRBV7-9; clone size: NA; J gene: TRBJ2-2; CDR3 protein: CASSEFRANTGELFF; CDR3 DNA: TGTGCCAGCAGTGAATTTAGAGCGAACACCGGGGAGCTGTTTTTT
D gene: TRBD2; V gene: TRBV9; clone size: once; J gene: TRBJ2-7; CDR3 protein: CASSEGRDADEQYF; CDR3 DNA: TGTGCCAGCAGCGAGGGGAGGGACGCGGACGAGCAGTACTTC
D gene: NA; V gene: TRBV30; clone size: NA; J gene: TRBJ2-7; CDR3 protein: CAWSVPSPAGNYEQYF; CDR3 DNA: TGTGCCTGGAGTGTACCATCCCCGGCAGGGAACTACGAGCAGTACTTC
D gene: TRBD2; V gene: TRBV5-1; clone size: NA; J gene: TRBJ2-2; CDR3 protein: CASSLAAGGSTGELFF; CDR3 DNA: TGCGCCAGCAGCTTAGCTGCGGGGGGATCCACCGGGGAGCTGTTTTTT
D gene: TRBD2; V gene: TRBV6-1; clone size: NA; J gene: TRBJ2-2; CDR3 protein: CASSVARERPGELFF; CDR3 DNA: TGTGCCAGCAGTGTCGCGCGGGAGAGGCCCGGGGAGCTGTTTTTT
D gene: TRBD2; V gene: TRBV10-3; clone size: NA; J gene: TRBJ2-7; CDR3 protein: CAISDGLAGVYEQYF; CDR3 DNA: TGTGCCATCAGTGATGGTCTAGCGGGGGTATACGAGCAGTACTTC
D gene: TRBD2; V gene: TRBV7-9; clone size: once; J gene: TRBJ2-3; CDR3 protein: CASSLATIAGARGEDTQYF; CDR3 DNA: TGTGCCAGCAGCTTAGCGACGATAGCGGGGGCCCGCGGGGAAGATACGCAGTATTTT
D gene: NA; V gene: TRBV16; clone size: NA; J gene: TRBJ1-4; CDR3 protein: CASSPAPDRKLFF; CDR3 DNA: TGTGCCAGCAGCCCAGCCCCGGACAGAAAACTGTTTTTT
D gene: NA; V gene: TRBV30; clone size: NA; J gene: TRBJ1-1; CDR3 protein: CAWSVLPVYTEAFF; CDR3 DNA: TGTGCCTGGAGTGTACTCCCTGTCTACACTGAAGCTTTCTTT
D gene: NA; V gene: TRBV9; clone size: NA; J gene: TRBJ2-1; CDR3 protein: CASSWGDEQFF; CDR3 DNA: TGTGCCAGCAGCTGGGGGGATGAGCAGTTCTTC
D gene: NA; V gene: TRBV7-9; clone size: NA; J gene: TRBJ2-1; CDR3 protein: CASSLQETSVNEQFF; CDR3 DNA: TGTGCCAGCAGCTTACAGGAAACATCCGTCAATGAGCAGTTCTTC
D gene: NA; V gene: TRBV27; clone size: NA; J gene: TRBJ1-3; CDR3 protein: CASSSPSQGRNTIYF; CDR3 DNA: TGTGCCAGCAGTTCTCCATCACAGGGCAGAAACACCATATATTTT
D gene: NA; V gene: TRBV7-9; clone size: NA; J gene: TRBJ1-2; CDR3 protein: CASSFPERASGGYTF; CDR3 DNA: TGTGCCAGCAGCTTCCCTGAGAGGGCTAGTGGTGGCTACACCTTC
D gene: TRBD1; V gene: TRBV6-7; clone size: NA; J gene: TRBJ1-5; CDR3 protein: CASSYNQGRHRTGALRLNFQPQHF; CDR3 DNA: TGTGCCAGCAGTTACAACCAAGGGCGGCACAGGACAGGGGCCCTCCGTTTAAATTTTCAGCCCCAGCATTTT
D gene: NA; V gene: TRBV6-4; clone size: few; J gene: TRBJ2-2; CDR3 protein: CASRDTYSNTGELFF; CDR3 DNA: TGTGCCAGCAGAGACACCTACTCGAACACCGGGGAGCTGTTTTTT
D gene: TRBD1; V gene: TRBV19; clone size: NA; J gene: TRBJ1-1; CDR3 protein: CASRTGTGGNTEAFF; CDR3 DNA: TGTGCCAGTAGAACAGGGACAGGGGGGAACACTGAAGCTTTCTTT
D gene: TRBD2; V gene: TRBV5-6; clone size: NA; J gene: TRBJ2-1; CDR3 protein: CASSYSGGTYNEQFF; CDR3 DNA: TGTGCCAGCAGCTATAGCGGGGGAACCTACAATGAGCAGTTCTTC
D gene: TRBD2; V gene: TRBV6-5; clone size: once; J gene: TRBJ2-7; CDR3 protein: CASSYSPSGTYEQYF; CDR3 DNA: TGTGCCAGCAGTTACTCCCCTAGCGGAACCTACGAGCAGTACTTC
D gene: NA; V gene: TRBV7-9; clone size: NA; J gene: TRBJ2-4; CDR3 protein: CASSLKGGDSQAKNIQYF; CDR3 DNA: TGTGCCAGCAGCTTAAAAGGGGGGGACTCCCAAGCCAAAAACATTCAGTACTTC
D gene: TRBD2; V gene: TRBV4-1; clone size: NA; J gene: TRBJ2-7; CDR3 protein: CASSPGGYEQYF; CDR3 DNA: TGCGCCAGCAGCCCGGGGGGGTACGAGCAGTACTTC
D gene: TRBD2; V gene: TRBV6-1; clone size: NA; J gene: TRBJ2-1; CDR3 protein: CASSEGSGGANEQFF; CDR3 DNA: TGTGCCAGCAGTGAAGGTAGCGGGGGGGCAAATGAGCAGTTCTTC